This T cell receptor beta chain was captured in a study of OX40 agonist ivuxolimab in advanced cancers. In the study overall: Patients assigned to dose escalation were diagnosed with hepatocellular carcinoma, melanoma, renal cell or head and neck cancer.

Overall study results and limits: Expanded clones tended on average to be more numerous among CD8+ T cells than CD4+. No determination was made of the antigen specificity of the expanded peripheral T cells. There was clonal expansion of CD4+ and CD8+ blood T cells by week 6 at 0.1 to 3.0 mg/kg.

Remarks on this clone: Its antigen remains unidentified.

Profiling relied on immunoSEQ multiplex PCR, and the TCRdb table lists in-frame clones only, not all of them. The repertoire consists of over 20,000 clones, with about 83% occurring once and the leading ten covering 25% to 35%. The material sequenced was CD4+ or CD8+ T cells sorted from blood, taken in a trial of the OX40 agonist ivuxolimab. This clonotype originated in an adult with an advanced solid tumor such as melanoma, head and neck, liver or kidney cancer.

This CDR3 reads CASRLAVLYNEQFF. The CDR3 DNA reads TGTGCCAGCCGACTAGCGGTCTTATACAATGAGCAGTTCTTC. The chain uses TRBV28 and TRBJ2-1, with 9 bases identical to TRBD2. With 8 bases clipped from V and 4 bases from J, the junction kept 6 bases outside the gene matches. The length of the CDR3 is 14 residues. Germline V CDR1 and CDR2: MDHEN, SYDVKM.